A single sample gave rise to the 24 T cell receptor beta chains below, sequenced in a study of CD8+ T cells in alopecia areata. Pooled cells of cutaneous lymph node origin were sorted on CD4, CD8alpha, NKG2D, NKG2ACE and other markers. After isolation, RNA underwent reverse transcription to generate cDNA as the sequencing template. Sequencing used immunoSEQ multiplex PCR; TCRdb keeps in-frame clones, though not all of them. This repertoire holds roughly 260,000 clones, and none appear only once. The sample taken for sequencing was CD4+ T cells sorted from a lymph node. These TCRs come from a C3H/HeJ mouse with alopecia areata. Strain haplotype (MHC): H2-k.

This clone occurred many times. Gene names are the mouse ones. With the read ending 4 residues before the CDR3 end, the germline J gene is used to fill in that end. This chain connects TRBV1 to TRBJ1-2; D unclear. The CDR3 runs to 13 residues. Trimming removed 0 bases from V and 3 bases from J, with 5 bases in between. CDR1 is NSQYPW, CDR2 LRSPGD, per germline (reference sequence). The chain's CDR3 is CTCSADSDSDYTF. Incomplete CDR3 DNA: TGCACCTGCAGTGCAGACTCAGACTCC.

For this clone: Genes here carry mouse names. The CDR3 DNA, read in part, is TGCACCTGCAGTGACAGCTTAGGCACA. This gives the protein CTCSDSLGT. The full CDR3 protein is CTCSDSLGTEVFF. This rearrangement joins TRBV1 to TRBJ1-1; no firm D call. From the germline J gene comes the end of the CDR3, since the read stops 4 residues before it. The CDR3 is 13 amino acids. Germline V CDR1 and CDR2: NSQYPW, LRSPGD (reference sequence). The ends were cut back, 4 bases at V and 4 bases at J, with 10 bases in the middle.

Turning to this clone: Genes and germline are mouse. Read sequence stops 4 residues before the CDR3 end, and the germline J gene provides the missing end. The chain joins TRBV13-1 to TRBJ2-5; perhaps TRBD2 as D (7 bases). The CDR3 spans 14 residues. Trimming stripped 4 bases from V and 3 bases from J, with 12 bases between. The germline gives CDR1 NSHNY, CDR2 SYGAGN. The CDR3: CASSRLGAQDTQYF. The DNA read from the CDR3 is TGTGCCAGCAGTAGGCTGGGGGCGCAAGAC.

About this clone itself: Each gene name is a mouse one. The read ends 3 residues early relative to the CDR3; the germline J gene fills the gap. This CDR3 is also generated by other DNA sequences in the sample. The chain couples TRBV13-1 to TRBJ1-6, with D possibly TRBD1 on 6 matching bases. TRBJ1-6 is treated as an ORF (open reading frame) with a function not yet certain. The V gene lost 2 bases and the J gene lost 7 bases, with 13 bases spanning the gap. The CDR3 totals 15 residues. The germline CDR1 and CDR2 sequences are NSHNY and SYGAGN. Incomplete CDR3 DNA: TGTGCCAGCAGTGAAGGGGGGGCGCGCAATTCGCCC. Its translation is CASSEGGARNSP. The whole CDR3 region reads CASSEGGARNSPLYF.

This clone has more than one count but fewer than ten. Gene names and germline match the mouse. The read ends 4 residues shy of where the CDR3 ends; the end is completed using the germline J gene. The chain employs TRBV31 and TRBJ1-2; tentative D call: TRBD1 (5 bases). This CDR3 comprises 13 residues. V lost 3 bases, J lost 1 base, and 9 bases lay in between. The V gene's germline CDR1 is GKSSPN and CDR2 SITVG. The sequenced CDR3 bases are TGTGCCTGGAGCGGGGGGAGAAACTCC. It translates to CAWSGGRNS. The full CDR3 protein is CAWSGGRNSDYTF.

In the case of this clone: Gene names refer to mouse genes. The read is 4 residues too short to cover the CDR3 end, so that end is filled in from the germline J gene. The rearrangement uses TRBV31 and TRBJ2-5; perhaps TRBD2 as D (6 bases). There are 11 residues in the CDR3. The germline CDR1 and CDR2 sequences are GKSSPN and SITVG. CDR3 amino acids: CAWMGEDTQYF. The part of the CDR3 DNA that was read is TGTGCCTGGATGGGGGAAGAC.

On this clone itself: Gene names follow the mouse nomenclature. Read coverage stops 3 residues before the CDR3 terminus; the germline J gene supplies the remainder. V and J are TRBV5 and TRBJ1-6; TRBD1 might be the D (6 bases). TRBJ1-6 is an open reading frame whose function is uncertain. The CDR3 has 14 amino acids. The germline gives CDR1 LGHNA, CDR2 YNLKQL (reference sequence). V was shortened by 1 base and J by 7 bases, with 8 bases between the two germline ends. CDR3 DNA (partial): TGTGCCAGCAGCCAAGTGGGACAAAATTCGCCC. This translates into CASSQVGQNSP. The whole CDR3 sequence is CASSQVGQNSPLYF.

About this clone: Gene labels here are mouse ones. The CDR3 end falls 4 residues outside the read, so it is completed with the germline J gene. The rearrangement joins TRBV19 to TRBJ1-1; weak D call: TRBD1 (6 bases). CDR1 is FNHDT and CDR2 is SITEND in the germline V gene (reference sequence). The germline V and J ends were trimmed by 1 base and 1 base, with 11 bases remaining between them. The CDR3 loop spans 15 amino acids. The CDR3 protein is CASSIRGGRNTEVFF. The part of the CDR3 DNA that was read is TGTGCCAGCAGTATAAGGGGGGGAAGGAACACA.

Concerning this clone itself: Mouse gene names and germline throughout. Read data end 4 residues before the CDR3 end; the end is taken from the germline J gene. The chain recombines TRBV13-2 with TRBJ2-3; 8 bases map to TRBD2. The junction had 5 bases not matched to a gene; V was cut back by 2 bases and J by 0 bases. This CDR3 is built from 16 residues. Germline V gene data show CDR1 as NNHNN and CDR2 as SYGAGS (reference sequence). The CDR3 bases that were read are TGTGCCAGCGGTGAAGCTGGGGGGTTTAGTGCAGAA. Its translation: CASGEAGGFSAE. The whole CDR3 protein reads CASGEAGGFSAETLYF.

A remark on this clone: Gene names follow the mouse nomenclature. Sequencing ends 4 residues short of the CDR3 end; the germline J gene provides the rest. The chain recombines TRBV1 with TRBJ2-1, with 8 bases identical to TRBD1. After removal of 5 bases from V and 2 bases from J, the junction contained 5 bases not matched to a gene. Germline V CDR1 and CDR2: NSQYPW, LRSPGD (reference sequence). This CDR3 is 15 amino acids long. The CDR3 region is CTCSTGQADYAEQFF. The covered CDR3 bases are TGCACCTGCAGTACGGGACAGGCCGACTATGCT.

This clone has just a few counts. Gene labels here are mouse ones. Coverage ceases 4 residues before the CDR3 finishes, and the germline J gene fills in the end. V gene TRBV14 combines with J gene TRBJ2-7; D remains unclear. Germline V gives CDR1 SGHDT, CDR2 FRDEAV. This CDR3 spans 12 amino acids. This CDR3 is CASSKTEYEQYF. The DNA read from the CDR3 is TGTGCCAGCAGCAAAACAGAATAT.

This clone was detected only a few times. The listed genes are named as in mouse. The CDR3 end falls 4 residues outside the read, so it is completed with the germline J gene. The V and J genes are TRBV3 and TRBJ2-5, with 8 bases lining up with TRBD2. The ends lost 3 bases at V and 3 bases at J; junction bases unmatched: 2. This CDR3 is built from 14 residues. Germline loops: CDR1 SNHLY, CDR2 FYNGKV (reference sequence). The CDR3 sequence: CASSLTGEQDTQYF. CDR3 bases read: TGTGCCAGCAGCTTGACTGGGGAACAAGAC.

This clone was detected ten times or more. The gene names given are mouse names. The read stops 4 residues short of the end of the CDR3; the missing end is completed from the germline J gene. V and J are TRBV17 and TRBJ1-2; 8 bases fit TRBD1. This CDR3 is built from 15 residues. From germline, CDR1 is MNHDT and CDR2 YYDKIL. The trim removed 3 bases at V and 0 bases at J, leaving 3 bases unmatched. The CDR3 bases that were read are TGTGCTAGCAGTAGCCTGGGACAGGCAAACTCC. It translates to CASSSLGQANS. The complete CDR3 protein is CASSSLGQANSDYTF.

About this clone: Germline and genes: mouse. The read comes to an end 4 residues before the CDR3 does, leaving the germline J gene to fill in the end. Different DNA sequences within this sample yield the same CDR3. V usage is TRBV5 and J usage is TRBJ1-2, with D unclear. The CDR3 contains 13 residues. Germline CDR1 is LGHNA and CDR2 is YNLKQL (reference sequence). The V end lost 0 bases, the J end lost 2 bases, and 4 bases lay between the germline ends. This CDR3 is CASSQEGNSDYTF. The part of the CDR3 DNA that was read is TGTGCCAGCAGCCAAGAGGGTAACTCC.

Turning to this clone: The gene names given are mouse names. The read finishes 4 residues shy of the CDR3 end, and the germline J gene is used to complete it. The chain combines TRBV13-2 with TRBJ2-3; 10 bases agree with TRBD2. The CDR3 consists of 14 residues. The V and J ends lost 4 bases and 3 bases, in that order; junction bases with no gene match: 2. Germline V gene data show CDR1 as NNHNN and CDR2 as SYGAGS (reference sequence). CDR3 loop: CASGPGLGAETLYF. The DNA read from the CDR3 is TGTGCCAGCGGTCCGGGACTGGGGGCAGAA.

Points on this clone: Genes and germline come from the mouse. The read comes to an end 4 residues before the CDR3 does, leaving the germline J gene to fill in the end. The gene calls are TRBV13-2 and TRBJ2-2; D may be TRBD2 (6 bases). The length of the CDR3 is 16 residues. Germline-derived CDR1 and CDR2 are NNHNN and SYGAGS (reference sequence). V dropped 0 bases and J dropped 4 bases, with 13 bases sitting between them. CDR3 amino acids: CASGDAWGRGTGQLYF. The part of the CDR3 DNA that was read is TGTGCCAGCGGTGATGCATGGGGGAGGGGCACCGGG.

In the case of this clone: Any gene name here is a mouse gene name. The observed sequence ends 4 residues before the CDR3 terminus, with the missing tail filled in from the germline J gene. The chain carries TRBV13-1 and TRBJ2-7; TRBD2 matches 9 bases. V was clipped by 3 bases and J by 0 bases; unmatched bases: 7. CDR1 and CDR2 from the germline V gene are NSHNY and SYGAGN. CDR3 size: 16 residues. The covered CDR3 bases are TGTGCCAGCAGTGCCCCCGGACTGGGGAGCTCCTAT. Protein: CASSAPGLGSSY. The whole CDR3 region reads CASSAPGLGSSYEQYF.

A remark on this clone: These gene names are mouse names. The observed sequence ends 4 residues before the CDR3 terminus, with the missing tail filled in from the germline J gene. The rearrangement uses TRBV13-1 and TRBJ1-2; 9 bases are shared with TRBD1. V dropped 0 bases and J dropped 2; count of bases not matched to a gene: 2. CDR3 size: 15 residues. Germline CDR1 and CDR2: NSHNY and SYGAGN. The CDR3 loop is CASSDGGTGNSDYTF. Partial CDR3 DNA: TGTGCCAGCAGTGATGGGGGGACAGGGAACTCC.

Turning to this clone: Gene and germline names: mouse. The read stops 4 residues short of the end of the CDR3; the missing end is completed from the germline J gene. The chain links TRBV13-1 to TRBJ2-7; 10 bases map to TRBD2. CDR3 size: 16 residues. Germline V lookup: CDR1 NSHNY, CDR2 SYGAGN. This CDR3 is CASSDGAGGARYEQYF. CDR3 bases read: TGTGCCAGCAGTGATGGGGCTGGGGGGGCGCGATAT.

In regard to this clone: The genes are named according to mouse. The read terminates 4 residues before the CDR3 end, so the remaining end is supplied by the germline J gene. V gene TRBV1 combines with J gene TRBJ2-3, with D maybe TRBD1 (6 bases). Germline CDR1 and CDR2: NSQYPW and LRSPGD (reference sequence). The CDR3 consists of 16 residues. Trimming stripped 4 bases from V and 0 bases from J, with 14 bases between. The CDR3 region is CTCSDGTTTSAETLYF. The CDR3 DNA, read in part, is TGCACCTGCAGTGACGGGACAACAACTAGTGCAGAA.

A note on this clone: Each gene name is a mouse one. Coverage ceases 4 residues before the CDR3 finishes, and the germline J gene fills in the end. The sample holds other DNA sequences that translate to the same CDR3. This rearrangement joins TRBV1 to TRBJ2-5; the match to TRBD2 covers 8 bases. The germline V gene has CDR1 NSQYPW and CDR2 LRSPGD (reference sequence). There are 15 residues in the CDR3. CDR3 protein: CTCSAEAGGRDTQYF. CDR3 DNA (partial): TGCACCTGCAGTGCAGAGGCTGGGGGGAGAGAC.

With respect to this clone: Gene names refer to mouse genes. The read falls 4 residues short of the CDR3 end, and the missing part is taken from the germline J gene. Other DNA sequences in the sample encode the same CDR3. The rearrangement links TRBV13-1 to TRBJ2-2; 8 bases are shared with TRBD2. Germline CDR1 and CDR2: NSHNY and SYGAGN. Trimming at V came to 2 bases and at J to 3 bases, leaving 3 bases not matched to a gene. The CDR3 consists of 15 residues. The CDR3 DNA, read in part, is TGTGCCAGCAGTGAGGGGGGGGCCGACACCGGG. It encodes CASSEGGADTG. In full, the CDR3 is CASSEGGADTGQLYF.

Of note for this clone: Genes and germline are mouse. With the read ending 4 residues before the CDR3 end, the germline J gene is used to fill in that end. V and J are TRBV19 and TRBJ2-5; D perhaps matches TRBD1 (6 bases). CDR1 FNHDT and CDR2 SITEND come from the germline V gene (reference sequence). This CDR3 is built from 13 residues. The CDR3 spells CASSGDNKDTQYF. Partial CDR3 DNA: TGTGCCAGCAGTGGGGACAACAAAGAC. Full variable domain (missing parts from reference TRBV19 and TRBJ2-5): GGIITQTPKFLIGQEGQKLTLKCQQNFNHDTMYWYRQDSGKGLRLIYYSITENDLQKGDLSEGYDASREKKSSFSLTVTSAQKNEMAVFLCASSGDNKDTQYFGPGTRLLVL.

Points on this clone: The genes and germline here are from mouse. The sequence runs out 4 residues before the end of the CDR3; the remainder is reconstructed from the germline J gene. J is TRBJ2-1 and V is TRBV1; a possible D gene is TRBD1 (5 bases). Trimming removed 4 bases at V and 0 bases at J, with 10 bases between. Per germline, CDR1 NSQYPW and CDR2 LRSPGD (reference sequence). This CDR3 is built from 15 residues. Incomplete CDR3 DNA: TGCACCTGCAGTGGCGGACACAATAACTATGCT. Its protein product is CTCSGGHNNYA. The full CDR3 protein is CTCSGGHNNYAEQFF.